A single T cell receptor (beta chain) is shown here with its context. The repertoire was sequenced with immunoSEQ multiplex PCR; TCRdb's copy has only in-frame clones and lacks some. The table includes roughly 2 million clones, over 85% detected once. J was trimmed by 12 bases and V by 3 bases; bases with no gene match: 8. In germline, CDR1 is SGDLS, CDR2 YYNGEE. This CDR3 region has 15 residues. This record comes from a study of shared clonotypes between healthy human individuals. The sequence was obtained from a man between 18 and 29 years old in good health. Sequenced material: naive CD4+ T cells sorted from blood. The subset here: CD45RA+ positively selected. This chain joins TRBV9 and TRBJ1-6; 11 bases line up with TRBD1. CDR3 protein: CASSEDRGRNEPLHF. The CDR3 DNA sequence: TGTGCCAGCAGCGAGGACAGGGGGCGTAATGAACCCCTCCACTTT. Full variable domain (missing parts from reference TRBV9 and TRBJ1-6): DSGVTQTPKHLITATGQRVTLRCSPRSGDLSVYWYQQSLDQGLQFLIQYYNGEERAKGNILERFSAQQFPDLHSELNLSSLELGDSALYFCASSEDRGRNEPLHFGNGTRLTVT.